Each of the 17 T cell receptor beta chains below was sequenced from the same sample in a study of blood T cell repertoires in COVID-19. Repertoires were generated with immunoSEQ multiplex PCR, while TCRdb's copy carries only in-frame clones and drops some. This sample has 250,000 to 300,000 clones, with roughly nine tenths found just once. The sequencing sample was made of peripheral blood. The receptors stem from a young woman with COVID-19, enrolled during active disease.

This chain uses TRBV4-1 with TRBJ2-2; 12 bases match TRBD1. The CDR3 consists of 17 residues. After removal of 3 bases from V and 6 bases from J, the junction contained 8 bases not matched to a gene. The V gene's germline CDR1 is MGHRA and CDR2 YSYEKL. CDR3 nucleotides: TGCGCCAGCAGCCATCGACGGGACAGGGGGCACTCCGGGGAGCTGTTTTTT. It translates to CASSHRRDRGHSGELFF.

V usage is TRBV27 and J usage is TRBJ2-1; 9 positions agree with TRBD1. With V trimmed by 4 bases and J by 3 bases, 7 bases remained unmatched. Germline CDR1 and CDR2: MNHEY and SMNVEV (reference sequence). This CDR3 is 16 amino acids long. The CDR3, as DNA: TGTGCCAGCAGTTCCCGGACAGGGGCACTCTACAATGAGCAGTTCTTC. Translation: CASSSRTGALYNEQFF.

The CDR3 region is CASSIDSGSRGTQYF. CDR3 nucleotide sequence: TGTGCCAGTAGTATAGATAGCGGTTCGAGAGGGACCCAGTACTTC. The chain uses TRBV19 and TRBJ2-5, with a tentative D call TRBD2 (6 bases). Per germline, CDR1 LNHDA and CDR2 SQIVND (reference sequence). V lost 0 bases, J lost 7 bases, and 15 bases lay in between. This CDR3 is built from 15 residues.

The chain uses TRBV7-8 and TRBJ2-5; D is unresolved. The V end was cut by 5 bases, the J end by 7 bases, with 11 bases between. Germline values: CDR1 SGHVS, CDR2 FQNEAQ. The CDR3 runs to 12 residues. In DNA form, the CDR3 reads TGTGCCAGCAGCCCCGCAGGTTGGACCCAGTACTTC. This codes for CASSPAGWTQYF.

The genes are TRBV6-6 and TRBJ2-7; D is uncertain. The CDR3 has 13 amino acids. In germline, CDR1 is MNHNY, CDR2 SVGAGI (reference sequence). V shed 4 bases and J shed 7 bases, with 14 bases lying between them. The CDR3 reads CASSFRPSGEQYF. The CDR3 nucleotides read TGTGCCAGCAGTTTCAGGCCCAGTGGGGAGCAGTACTTC.

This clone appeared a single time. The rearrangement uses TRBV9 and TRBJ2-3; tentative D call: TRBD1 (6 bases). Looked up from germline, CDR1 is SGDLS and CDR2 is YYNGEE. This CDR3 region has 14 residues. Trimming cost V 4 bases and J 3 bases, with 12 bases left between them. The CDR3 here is CASSPGQSTDTQYF. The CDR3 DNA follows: TGTGCCAGCAGCCCAGGACAGTCAACAGATACGCAGTATTTT.

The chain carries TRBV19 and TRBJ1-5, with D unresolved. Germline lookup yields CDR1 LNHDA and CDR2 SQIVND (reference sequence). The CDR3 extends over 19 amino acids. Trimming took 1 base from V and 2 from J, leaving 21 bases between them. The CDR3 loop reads CASSIVSQDLVDGNQPQHF. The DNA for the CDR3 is TGTGCCAGTAGTATAGTCTCCCAGGATCTCGTGGATGGCAATCAGCCCCAGCATTTT.

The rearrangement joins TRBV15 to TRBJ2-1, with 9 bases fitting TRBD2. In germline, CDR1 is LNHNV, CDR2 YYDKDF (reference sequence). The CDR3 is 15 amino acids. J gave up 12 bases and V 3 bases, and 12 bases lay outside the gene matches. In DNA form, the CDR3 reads TGTGCCACCAGCAGGGGAGGAGCGGGGGGCCAATCGCAGTTCTTC. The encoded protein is CATSRGGAGGQSQFF.

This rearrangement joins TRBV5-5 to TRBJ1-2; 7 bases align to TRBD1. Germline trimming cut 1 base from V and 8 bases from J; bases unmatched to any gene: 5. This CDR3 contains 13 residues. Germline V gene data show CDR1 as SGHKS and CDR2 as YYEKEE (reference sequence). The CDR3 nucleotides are TGTGCCAGCAGCTTGTCGGGACAGAACGGCTACACCTTC. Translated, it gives CASSLSGQNGYTF.

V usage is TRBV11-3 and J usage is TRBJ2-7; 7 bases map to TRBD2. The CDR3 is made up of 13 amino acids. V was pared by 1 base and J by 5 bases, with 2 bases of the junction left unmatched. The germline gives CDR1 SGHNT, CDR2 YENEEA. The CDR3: CASSLGAGNEQYF. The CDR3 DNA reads TGTGCCAGCAGCTTAGGAGCGGGGAACGAGCAGTACTTC.

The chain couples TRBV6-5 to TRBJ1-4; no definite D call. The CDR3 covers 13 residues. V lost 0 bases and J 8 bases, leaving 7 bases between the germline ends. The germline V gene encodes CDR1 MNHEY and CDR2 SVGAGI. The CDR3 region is CASSYSGSEKLFF. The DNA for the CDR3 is TGTGCCAGCAGTTACTCCGGGAGCGAAAAACTGTTTTTT.

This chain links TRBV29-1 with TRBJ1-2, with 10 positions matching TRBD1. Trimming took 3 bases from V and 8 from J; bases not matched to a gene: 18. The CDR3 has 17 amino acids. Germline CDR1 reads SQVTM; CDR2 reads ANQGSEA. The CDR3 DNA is TGCAGCGTTGATTGGGAGAGCCGGACAGGGGGAGAGGGAGGCTACACCTTC. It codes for CSVDWESRTGGEGGYTF.

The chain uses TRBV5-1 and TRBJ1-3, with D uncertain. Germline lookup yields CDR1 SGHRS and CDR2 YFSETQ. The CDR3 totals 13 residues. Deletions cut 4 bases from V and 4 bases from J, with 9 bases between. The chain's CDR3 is CASSPTRGNTIYF. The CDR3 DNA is TGCGCCAGCAGCCCGACGAGGGGAAACACCATATATTTT. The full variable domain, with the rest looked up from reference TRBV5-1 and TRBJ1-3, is KAGVTQTPRYLIKTRGQQVTLSCSPISGHRSVSWYQQTPGQGLQFLFEYFSETQRNKGNFPGRFSGRQFSNSRSEMNVSTLELGDSALYLCASSPTRGNTIYFGEGSWLTVV.

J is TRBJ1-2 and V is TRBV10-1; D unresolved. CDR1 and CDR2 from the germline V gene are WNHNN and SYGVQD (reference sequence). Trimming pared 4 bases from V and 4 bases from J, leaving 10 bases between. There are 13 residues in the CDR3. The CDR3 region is CASSAILGYGYTF. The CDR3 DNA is TGCGCCAGCAGTGCGATCCTCGGCTATGGCTACACCTTC.

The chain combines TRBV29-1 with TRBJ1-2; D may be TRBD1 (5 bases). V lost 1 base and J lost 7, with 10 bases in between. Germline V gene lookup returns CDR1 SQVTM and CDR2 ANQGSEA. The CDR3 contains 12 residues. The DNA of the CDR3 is TGCAGCGTTGAAGGAAGGGGAGGTGGCTACACCTTC. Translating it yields CSVEGRGGGYTF.

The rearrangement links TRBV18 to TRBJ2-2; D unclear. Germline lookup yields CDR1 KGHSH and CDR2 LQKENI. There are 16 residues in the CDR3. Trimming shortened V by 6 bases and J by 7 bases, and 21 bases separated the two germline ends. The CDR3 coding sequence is TGTGCCAGCTCTCCCCAAGGCAGGATGAATATCGGGGAGCTGTTTTTT. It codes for CASSPQGRMNIGELFF.

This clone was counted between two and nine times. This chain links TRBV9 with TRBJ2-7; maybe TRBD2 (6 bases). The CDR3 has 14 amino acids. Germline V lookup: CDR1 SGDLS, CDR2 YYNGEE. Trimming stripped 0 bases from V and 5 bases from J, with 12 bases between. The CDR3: CASSVGGRNDEQYF. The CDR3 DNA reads TGTGCCAGCAGCGTAGGAGGGAGGAACGACGAGCAGTACTTC.